Listed below are T cell receptor beta chains from one sample, sequenced in a study of PD-1 blockade in classical Hodgkin lymphoma. Using immunoSEQ multiplex PCR, the repertoire was profiled, and TCRdb retains in-frame clones only, with some absent. The sample has about 51,000 clones, roughly three quarters seen once. This specimen was peripheral blood mononuclear cells (PBMCs), taken before the fourth cycle of nivolumab. Receptors originate from a human donor with classical Hodgkin lymphoma. Each CDR3 is given with its conserved first and last residue. Each record gives: V gene, J gene, D gene, CDR3 length, clone size, CDR3 protein, CDR3 DNA. The D gene is left open where the match is weak. Clone sizes are given selectively: once, few, many, or a class where the clone is expanded.

v_gene: TRBV30
j_gene: TRBJ2-1
d_gene: -
len: 17
abundance: -
CDR3aa: CAWSFSVQGPQNNEQFF
CDR3nt: TGTGCCTGGAGTTTCTCAGTACAGGGACCCCAAAACAATGAGCAGTTCTTC

v_gene: TRBV14
j_gene: TRBJ1-2
d_gene: TRBD1
len: 15
abundance: -
CDR3aa: CASSLLNDREGGYTF
CDR3nt: TGTGCCAGCAGCCTATTGAACGACAGGGAGGGGGGCTACACCTTC

v_gene: TRBV7-9
j_gene: TRBJ1-4
d_gene: -
len: 14
abundance: -
CDR3aa: CASSFGQHSEKLFF
CDR3nt: TGTGCCAGCAGCTTTGGACAGCATTCTGAAAAACTGTTTTTT

v_gene: TRBV18
j_gene: TRBJ2-1
d_gene: -
len: 13
abundance: -
CDR3aa: CASSPDGINEQFF
CDR3nt: TGTGCCAGCTCACCGGACGGGATCAATGAGCAGTTCTTC

v_gene: TRBV27
j_gene: TRBJ2-2
d_gene: -
len: 14
abundance: -
CDR3aa: CASSLSRNTGELFF
CDR3nt: TGTGCCAGCAGTTTATCGCGGAACACCGGGGAGCTGTTTTTT

v_gene: TRBV10-3
j_gene: TRBJ2-3
d_gene: TRBD2
len: 15
abundance: -
CDR3aa: CAISDPGGSTDTQYF
CDR3nt: TGTGCCATCAGTGATCCCGGGGGGAGCACAGATACGCAGTATTTT

v_gene: TRBV5-4
j_gene: TRBJ1-4
d_gene: -
len: 14
abundance: -
CDR3aa: CASSLLGTNEKLFF
CDR3nt: TGTGCCAGCAGCTTGTTAGGGACTAATGAAAAACTGTTTTTT

v_gene: TRBV15
j_gene: TRBJ1-1
d_gene: -
len: 14
abundance: -
CDR3aa: CATSRVRGNTEAFF
CDR3nt: TGTGCCACCAGCAGAGTTCGGGGAAACACTGAAGCTTTCTTT

v_gene: TRBV4-2
j_gene: TRBJ2-1
d_gene: TRBD2
len: 16
abundance: -
CDR3aa: CASSSRGSGGQIEQFF
CDR3nt: TGTGCCAGCAGCTCCAGGGGTAGCGGGGGCCAGATAGAGCAGTTCTTC

v_gene: TRBV9
j_gene: TRBJ2-2
d_gene: -
len: 13
abundance: -
CDR3aa: CASSVSNTGELFF
CDR3nt: TGTGCCAGCAGCGTCTCCAACACCGGGGAGCTGTTTTTT

v_gene: TRBV6-4
j_gene: TRBJ2-2
d_gene: -
len: 14
abundance: -
CDR3aa: CASAGSRDTGELFF
CDR3nt: TGTGCCAGCGCCGGGAGCCGGGACACCGGGGAGCTGTTTTTT

v_gene: TRBV9
j_gene: TRBJ2-7
d_gene: TRBD1
len: 16
abundance: -
CDR3aa: CASSHSSQGAGYEQYF
CDR3nt: TGTGCCAGCAGCCATTCATCACAGGGGGCGGGATACGAGCAGTACTTC

v_gene: TRBV7-3
j_gene: TRBJ2-1
d_gene: TRBD2
len: 16
abundance: -
CDR3aa: CASSKRGLAGDNEQFF
CDR3nt: TGTGCCAGCAGCAAAAGGGGACTAGCGGGAGACAATGAGCAGTTCTTC

v_gene: TRBV7-6
j_gene: TRBJ2-5
d_gene: -
len: 13
abundance: -
CDR3aa: CASSLRLAETQYF
CDR3nt: TGTGCCAGCAGCTTACGCCTTGCTGAGACCCAGTACTTC

v_gene: TRBV27
j_gene: TRBJ1-1
d_gene: -
len: 13
abundance: -
CDR3aa: CASSLTGGTEAFF
CDR3nt: TGTGCCAGCAGTCTCACCGGAGGGACTGAAGCTTTCTTT

v_gene: TRBV10-3
j_gene: TRBJ2-6
d_gene: TRBD1
len: 17
abundance: -
CDR3aa: CAIRLDRSHSGANVLTF
CDR3nt: TGTGCCATCAGATTGGACAGGAGCCACTCTGGGGCCAACGTCCTGACTTTC

v_gene: TRBV10-3
j_gene: TRBJ2-1
d_gene: TRBD2
len: 16
abundance: -
CDR3aa: CAIRGLAGALGGEQFF
CDR3nt: TGTGCCATCAGGGGACTAGCGGGAGCATTGGGGGGTGAGCAGTTCTTC

v_gene: TRBV9
j_gene: TRBJ1-2
d_gene: TRBD1
len: 17
abundance: -
CDR3aa: CASSVRETGDIPGGYTF
CDR3nt: TGTGCCAGCAGCGTTAGAGAGACAGGGGACATTCCAGGGGGCTACACCTTC

v_gene: TRBV19
j_gene: TRBJ1-2
d_gene: -
len: 17
abundance: -
CDR3aa: CASSIWSQTGIKGGYTF
CDR3nt: TGTGCCAGTAGTATATGGTCACAAACAGGGATCAAAGGAGGCTACACCTTC

v_gene: TRBV6-1
j_gene: TRBJ2-3
d_gene: TRBD2
len: 15
abundance: -
CDR3aa: CASRALAGFTDTQYF
CDR3nt: TGTGCCAGCAGGGCCCTAGCGGGGTTCACAGATACGCAGTATTTT

v_gene: TRBV11-3
j_gene: TRBJ2-7
d_gene: TRBD1
len: 17
abundance: -
CDR3aa: CASSFQTGQAFTYEQYF
CDR3nt: TGTGCCAGCAGCTTCCAAACGGGACAGGCCTTTACCTACGAGCAGTACTTC

v_gene: TRBV4-3
j_gene: TRBJ1-2
d_gene: -
len: 14
abundance: -
CDR3aa: CASSQGEALGGYTF
CDR3nt: TGCGCCAGCAGCCAGGGGGAGGCCCTCGGAGGCTACACCTTC

v_gene: TRBV5-6
j_gene: TRBJ1-2
d_gene: -
len: 13
abundance: -
CDR3aa: CASSFVQSYGYTF
CDR3nt: TGTGCCAGCAGCTTTGTACAGAGCTATGGCTACACCTTC

v_gene: TRBV19
j_gene: TRBJ2-3
d_gene: -
len: 14
abundance: -
CDR3aa: CASSLDYPGDTQYF
CDR3nt: TGTGCCAGTAGCCTCGACTACCCCGGAGATACGCAGTATTTT

v_gene: TRBV29-1
j_gene: TRBJ1-4
d_gene: -
len: 13
abundance: once
CDR3aa: CSVERGGGEKLFF
CDR3nt: TGCAGCGTTGAGAGGGGCGGGGGCGAAAAACTGTTTTTT

v_gene: TRBV7-9
j_gene: TRBJ2-5
d_gene: -
len: 16
abundance: once
CDR3aa: CASSLRVSPARETQYF
CDR3nt: TGTGCCAGCAGCTTGAGAGTAAGTCCCGCCAGAGAGACCCAGTACTTC

v_gene: TRBV29-1
j_gene: TRBJ2-3
d_gene: -
len: 13
abundance: -
CDR3aa: CSVEPTSTDTQYF
CDR3nt: TGCAGCGTTGAACCGACATCCACAGATACGCAGTATTTT

v_gene: TRBV19
j_gene: TRBJ2-1
d_gene: -
len: 14
abundance: -
CDR3aa: CASSNWGRALGQFF
CDR3nt: TGTGCCAGTAGTAACTGGGGACGCGCGTTAGGGCAGTTCTTC

v_gene: TRBV7-9
j_gene: TRBJ2-5
d_gene: -
len: 12
abundance: -
CDR3aa: CALEGGQETQYF
CDR3nt: TGTGCCCTAGAGGGGGGACAAGAGACCCAGTACTTC

v_gene: TRBV9
j_gene: TRBJ1-2
d_gene: TRBD1
len: 13
abundance: once
CDR3aa: CASSVGQGPGYTF
CDR3nt: TGTGCCAGCAGCGTAGGACAGGGGCCTGGCTACACCTTC

v_gene: TRBV11-2
j_gene: TRBJ1-1
d_gene: -
len: 13
abundance: -
CDR3aa: CASSLVRETEAFF
CDR3nt: TGTGCCAGCAGCTTAGTACGTGAGACTGAAGCTTTCTTT

v_gene: TRBV27
j_gene: TRBJ1-2
d_gene: TRBD1
len: 14
abundance: few
CDR3aa: CASSSPGTGQGYTF
CDR3nt: TGTGCCAGCAGTTCTCCCGGGACAGGGCAGGGCTACACCTTC

v_gene: TRBV5-1
j_gene: TRBJ1-3
d_gene: -
len: 15
abundance: -
CDR3aa: CASSFGTEGGNTIYF
CDR3nt: TGCGCCAGCAGCTTCGGGACGGAGGGAGGAAACACCATATATTTT

v_gene: TRBV5-1
j_gene: TRBJ2-7
d_gene: -
len: 14
abundance: -
CDR3aa: CASSIPQTGNEQYF
CDR3nt: TGCGCCAGCAGCATCCCACAGACTGGGAACGAGCAGTACTTC

v_gene: TRBV27
j_gene: TRBJ1-1
d_gene: -
len: 14
abundance: -
CDR3aa: CASSWQGRDTEAFF
CDR3nt: TGTGCCAGCAGTTGGCAGGGCAGGGACACTGAAGCTTTCTTT

v_gene: TRBV2
j_gene: TRBJ2-1
d_gene: TRBD2
len: 16
abundance: -
CDR3aa: CASSGPGTTRGNEQFF
CDR3nt: TGTGCCAGCAGTGGTCCGGGGACTACCCGGGGAAATGAGCAGTTCTTC

v_gene: TRBV7-2
j_gene: TRBJ1-5
d_gene: -
len: 15
abundance: -
CDR3aa: CASSAILAVNQPQHF
CDR3nt: TGTGCCAGCAGTGCCATATTGGCCGTAAATCAGCCCCAGCATTTT

v_gene: TRBV18
j_gene: TRBJ2-7
d_gene: -
len: 14
abundance: -
CDR3aa: CASSPAGGGYEQYF
CDR3nt: TGTGCCAGCTCCCCCGCGGGTGGGGGCTACGAGCAGTACTTC

v_gene: TRBV9
j_gene: TRBJ2-5
d_gene: -
len: 13
abundance: -
CDR3aa: CASSVDSSGTQYF
CDR3nt: TGTGCCAGCAGCGTCGACTCATCCGGGACCCAGTACTTC

v_gene: TRBV5-1
j_gene: TRBJ1-1
d_gene: TRBD1
len: 14
abundance: once
CDR3aa: CASSAIQGDTEAFF
CDR3nt: TGCGCCAGCAGCGCAATACAGGGGGACACTGAAGCTTTCTTT

v_gene: TRBV27
j_gene: TRBJ2-2
d_gene: TRBD2
len: 17
abundance: -
CDR3aa: CASRRGHAGAGTGELFF
CDR3nt: TGTGCCAGCAGAAGGGGTCACGCGGGAGCGGGCACCGGGGAGCTGTTTTTT

v_gene: TRBV7-2
j_gene: TRBJ1-6
d_gene: -
len: 14
abundance: -
CDR3aa: CASSLRNSNSPLHF
CDR3nt: TGTGCCAGCAGCTTAAGAAACAGCAATTCACCCCTCCACTTT

v_gene: TRBV5-8
j_gene: TRBJ2-2
d_gene: TRBD2
len: 16
abundance: -
CDR3aa: CASSPGLAGLTGELFF
CDR3nt: TGTGCCAGCAGCCCGGGACTAGCGGGGCTGACCGGGGAGCTGTTTTTT

v_gene: TRBV5-6
j_gene: TRBJ1-5
d_gene: -
len: 16
abundance: -
CDR3aa: CASSPGGPLSGQPQHF
CDR3nt: TGTGCCAGCAGCCCTGGCGGGCCCCTCTCCGGTCAGCCCCAGCATTTT

v_gene: TRBV18
j_gene: TRBJ1-2
d_gene: -
len: 13
abundance: -
CDR3aa: CASSLGSNYGYTF
CDR3nt: TGTGCCAGCTCACTGGGGAGTAACTATGGCTACACCTTC

v_gene: TRBV11-1
j_gene: TRBJ2-3
d_gene: -
len: 15
abundance: few
CDR3aa: CASSLSSSELDTQYF
CDR3nt: TGTGCCAGCAGCTTAAGTTCGTCAGAGTTGGATACGCAGTATTTT

v_gene: TRBV6-5
j_gene: TRBJ1-5
d_gene: -
len: 13
abundance: -
CDR3aa: CASSLGDNQPQHF
CDR3nt: TGTGCCAGCAGTTTGGGGGATAATCAGCCCCAGCATTTT

v_gene: TRBV14
j_gene: TRBJ2-3
d_gene: -
len: 14
abundance: -
CDR3aa: CASSALPRGDTQYF
CDR3nt: TGTGCCAGCAGCGCCTTGCCTAGAGGGGATACGCAGTATTTT

v_gene: TRBV18
j_gene: TRBJ2-5
d_gene: -
len: 13
abundance: -
CDR3aa: CASSPTVRETQYF
CDR3nt: TGTGCCAGCTCACCGACAGTCCGAGAGACCCAGTACTTC

v_gene: TRBV28
j_gene: TRBJ1-3
d_gene: -
len: 16
abundance: -
CDR3aa: CASSFLSPYSGNTIYF
CDR3nt: TGTGCCAGCAGTTTTCTCAGTCCTTACTCTGGAAACACCATATATTTT

v_gene: TRBV30
j_gene: TRBJ2-7
d_gene: -
len: 11
abundance: once
CDR3aa: CAGQGTYEQYF
CDR3nt: TGTGCCGGGCAGGGGACCTACGAGCAGTACTTC

v_gene: TRBV28
j_gene: TRBJ2-7
d_gene: TRBD1
len: 15
abundance: -
CDR3aa: CASSPTGQGVREQYF
CDR3nt: TGTGCCAGCAGTCCTACGGGACAGGGGGTCCGCGAGCAGTACTTC

v_gene: TRBV4-3
j_gene: TRBJ1-2
d_gene: -
len: 15
abundance: -
CDR3aa: CASSQREGANYGYTF
CDR3nt: TGCGCCAGCAGCCAGAGGGAGGGGGCTAACTATGGCTACACCTTC